This TCR beta chain was retrieved from a study of blood T cell repertoires in COVID-19. The germline V gene has CDR1 SGHKS and CDR2 YYEKEE (reference sequence). V gave up 2 bases and J gave up 8 bases, with 10 bases separating them. This CDR3 region has 12 residues. Sequenced by immunoSEQ multiplex PCR; TCRdb stores in-frame clones only, minus some. This sample has roughly 340,000 clones, with approximately 89% found just once. This sequence joins TRBV5-5 and TRBJ1-1; no definite D call. The clonotype comes from a woman under 30 who had recovered from COVID-19. Sample: peripheral blood. CDR3 region: CASSFGGYEAFF. In nucleotides, the CDR3 is TGTGCCAGCAGCTTCGGAGGGTACGAAGCTTTCTTT.